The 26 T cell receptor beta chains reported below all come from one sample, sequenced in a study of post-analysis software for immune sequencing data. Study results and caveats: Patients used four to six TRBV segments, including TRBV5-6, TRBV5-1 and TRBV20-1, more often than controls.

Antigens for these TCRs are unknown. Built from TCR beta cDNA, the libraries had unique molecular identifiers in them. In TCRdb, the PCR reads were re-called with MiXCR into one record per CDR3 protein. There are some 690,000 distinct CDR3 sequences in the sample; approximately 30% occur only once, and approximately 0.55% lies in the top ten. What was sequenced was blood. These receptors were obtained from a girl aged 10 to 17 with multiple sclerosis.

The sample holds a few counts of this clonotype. The CDR3 DNA reads TGTGCCACCAGTGACGAAACTAGCGGGAGGTTTCATGAGCAGTTCTTC. Translating gives CATSDETSGRFHEQFF. The V and J genes are TRBV24-1 and TRBJ2-1, with TRBD2 identical over 12 bases. This CDR3 contains 16 residues. J gave up 8 bases and V 4 bases, and 8 bases lay outside the gene matches. CDR1 is KGHDR and CDR2 is SFDVKD in the germline V gene.

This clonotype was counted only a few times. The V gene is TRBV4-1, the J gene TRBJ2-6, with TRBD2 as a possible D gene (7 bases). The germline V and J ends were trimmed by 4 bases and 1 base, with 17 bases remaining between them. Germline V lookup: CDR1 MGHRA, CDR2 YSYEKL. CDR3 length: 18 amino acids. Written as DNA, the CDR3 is TGCGCCAGCAGCCTTTGGGGGGGGGCCGGATCTGGGGCCAACGTCCTGACTTTC. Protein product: CASSLWGGAGSGANVLTF.

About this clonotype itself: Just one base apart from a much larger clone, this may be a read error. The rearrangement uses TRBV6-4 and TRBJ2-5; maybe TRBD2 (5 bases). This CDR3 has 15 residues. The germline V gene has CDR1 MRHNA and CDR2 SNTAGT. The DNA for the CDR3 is TGTGTCACTACCCCAGAGGGTTACAGTCAAGAGACCCAGTACTTC. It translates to CVTTPEGYSQETQYF.

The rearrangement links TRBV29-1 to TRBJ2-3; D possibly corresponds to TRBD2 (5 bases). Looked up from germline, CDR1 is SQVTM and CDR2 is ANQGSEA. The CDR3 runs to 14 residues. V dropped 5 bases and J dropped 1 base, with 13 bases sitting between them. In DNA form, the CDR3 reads TGCAGCGTTCGGGGAACGTCGCGCACAGATACGCAGTATTTT. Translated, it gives CSVRGTSRTDTQYF.

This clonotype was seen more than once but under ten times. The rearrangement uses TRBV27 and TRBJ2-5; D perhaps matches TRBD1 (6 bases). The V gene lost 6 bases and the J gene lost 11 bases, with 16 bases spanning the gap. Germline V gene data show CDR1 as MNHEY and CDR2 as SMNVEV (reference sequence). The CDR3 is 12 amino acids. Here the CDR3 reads CASRTGPNVQYF. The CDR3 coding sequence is TGTGCCAGCAGGACAGGTCCCAACGTGCAGTACTTC.

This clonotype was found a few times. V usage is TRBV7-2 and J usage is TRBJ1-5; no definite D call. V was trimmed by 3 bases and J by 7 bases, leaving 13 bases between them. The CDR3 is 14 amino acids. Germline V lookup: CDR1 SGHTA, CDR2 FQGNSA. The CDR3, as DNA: TGTGCCAGCAGCTTGGCCGGATCGGGCCAGCCCCAGCATTTT. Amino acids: CASSLAGSGQPQHF. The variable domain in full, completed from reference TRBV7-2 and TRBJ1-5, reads GAGVSQSPSNKVTEKGKDVELRCDPISGHTALYWYRQSLGQGLEFLIYFQGNSAPDKSGLPSDRFSAERTGGSVSTLTIQRTQQEDSAVYLCASSLAGSGQPQHFGDGTRLSIL.

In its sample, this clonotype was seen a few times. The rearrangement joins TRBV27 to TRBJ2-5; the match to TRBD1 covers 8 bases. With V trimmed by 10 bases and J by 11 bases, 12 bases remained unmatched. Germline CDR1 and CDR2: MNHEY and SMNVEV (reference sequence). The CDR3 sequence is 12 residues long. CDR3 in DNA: TGTGCCACGTCCCAGGGGGCCGGGGAGCAGTACTTC. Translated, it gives CATSQGAGEQYF.

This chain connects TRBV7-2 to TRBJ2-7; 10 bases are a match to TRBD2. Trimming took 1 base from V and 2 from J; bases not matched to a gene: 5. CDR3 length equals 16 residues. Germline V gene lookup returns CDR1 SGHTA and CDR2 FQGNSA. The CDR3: CASSLGGTSAPYEQYF. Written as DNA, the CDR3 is TGTGCCAGCAGCTTAGGAGGGACTAGCGCGCCCTACGAGCAGTACTTC.

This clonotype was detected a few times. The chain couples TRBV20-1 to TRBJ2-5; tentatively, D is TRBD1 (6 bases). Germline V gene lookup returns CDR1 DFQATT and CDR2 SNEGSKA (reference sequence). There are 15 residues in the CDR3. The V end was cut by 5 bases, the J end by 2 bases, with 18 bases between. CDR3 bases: TGCAGTGCTTCCCCGCAGGGGCAGCGTCAAGAGACCCAGTACTTC. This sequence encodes CSASPQGQRQETQYF.

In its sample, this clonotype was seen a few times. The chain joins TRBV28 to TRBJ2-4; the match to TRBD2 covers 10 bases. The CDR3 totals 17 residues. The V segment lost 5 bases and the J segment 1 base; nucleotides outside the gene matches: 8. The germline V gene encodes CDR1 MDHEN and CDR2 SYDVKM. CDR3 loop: CASSPAPTSGAKNIQYF. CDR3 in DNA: TGTGCCAGCAGTCCTGCCCCGACTAGCGGGGCCAAAAACATTCAGTACTTC.

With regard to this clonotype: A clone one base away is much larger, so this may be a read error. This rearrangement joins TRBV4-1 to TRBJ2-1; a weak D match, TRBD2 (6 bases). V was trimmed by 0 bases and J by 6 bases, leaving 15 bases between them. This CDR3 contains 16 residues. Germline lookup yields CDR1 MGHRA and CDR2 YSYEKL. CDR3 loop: CASSQDLADGSNEQFF. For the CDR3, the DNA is TGCGCCAGCAGCCAAGATTTGGCAGACGGGAGCAATGAGCAGTTCTTC.

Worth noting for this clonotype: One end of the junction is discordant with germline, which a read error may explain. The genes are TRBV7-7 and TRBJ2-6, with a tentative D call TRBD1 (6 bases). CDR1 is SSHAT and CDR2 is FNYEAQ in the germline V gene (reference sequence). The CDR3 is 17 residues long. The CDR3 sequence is CASSSDSLSSGANVLTF. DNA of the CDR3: TGTGCTAGCAGCTCGGACAGTCTAAGCTCTGGGGCCAACGTCCTGACTTTC.

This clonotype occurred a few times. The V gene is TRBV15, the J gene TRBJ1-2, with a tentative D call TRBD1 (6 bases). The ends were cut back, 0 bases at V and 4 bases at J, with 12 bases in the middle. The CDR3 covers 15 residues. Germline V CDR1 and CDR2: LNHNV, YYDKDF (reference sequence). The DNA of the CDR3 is TGTGCCACCAGCAGAGAAGGACAGCGGGCCTATGGCTACACCTTC. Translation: CATSREGQRAYGYTF. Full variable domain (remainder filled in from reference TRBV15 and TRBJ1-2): DAMVIQNPRYQVTQFGKPVTLSCSQTLNHNVMYWYQQKSSQAPKLLFHYYDKDFNNEADTPDNFQSRRPNTSFCFLDIRSPGLGDTAMYLCATSREGQRAYGYTFGSGTRLTVV.

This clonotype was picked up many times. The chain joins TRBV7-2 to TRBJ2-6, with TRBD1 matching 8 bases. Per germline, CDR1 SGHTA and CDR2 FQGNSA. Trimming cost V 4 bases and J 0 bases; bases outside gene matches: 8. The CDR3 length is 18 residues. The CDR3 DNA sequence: TGTGCCAGCAGCTGGACCGGGACAGGCGTCTCTGGGGCCAACGTCCTGACTTTC. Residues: CASSWTGTGVSGANVLTF.

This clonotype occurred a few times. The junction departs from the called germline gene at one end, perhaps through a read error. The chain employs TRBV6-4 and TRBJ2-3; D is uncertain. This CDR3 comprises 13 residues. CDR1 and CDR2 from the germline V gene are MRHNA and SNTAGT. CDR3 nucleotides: TGTGCCAGCAGTGAAGAAGCCACAGATATGCAGTATTTT. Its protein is CASSEEATDMQYF.

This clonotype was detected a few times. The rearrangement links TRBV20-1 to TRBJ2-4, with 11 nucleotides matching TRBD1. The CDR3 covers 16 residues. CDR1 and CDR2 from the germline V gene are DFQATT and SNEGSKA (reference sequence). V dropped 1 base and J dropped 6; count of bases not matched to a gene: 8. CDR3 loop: CSARGRTGGLGNIQYF. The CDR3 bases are TGCAGTGCTAGAGGGAGGACAGGGGGCTTGGGAAACATTCAGTACTTC.

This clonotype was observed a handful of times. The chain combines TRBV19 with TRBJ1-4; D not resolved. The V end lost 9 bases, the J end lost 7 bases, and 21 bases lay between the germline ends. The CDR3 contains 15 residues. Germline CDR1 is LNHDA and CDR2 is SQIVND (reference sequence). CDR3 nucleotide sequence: TGTGCCAGCAAGAACCGTCGAGGACGAGTTGAAAAACTGTTTTTT. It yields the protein CASKNRRGRVEKLFF.

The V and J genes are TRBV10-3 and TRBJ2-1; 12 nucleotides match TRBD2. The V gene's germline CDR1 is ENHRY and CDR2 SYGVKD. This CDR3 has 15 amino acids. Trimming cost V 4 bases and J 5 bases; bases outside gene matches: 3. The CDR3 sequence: CAISGTSGDHNEQFF. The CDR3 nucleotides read TGTGCCATCAGTGGGACTAGCGGGGATCACAATGAGCAGTTCTTC.

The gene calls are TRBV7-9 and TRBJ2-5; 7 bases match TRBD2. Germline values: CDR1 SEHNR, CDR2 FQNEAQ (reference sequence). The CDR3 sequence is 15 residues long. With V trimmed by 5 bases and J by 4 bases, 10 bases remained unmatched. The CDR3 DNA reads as TGTGCCAGCAGCCGGAGCGGGAAGGGCTCAGAGACCCAGTACTTC. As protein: CASSRSGKGSETQYF.

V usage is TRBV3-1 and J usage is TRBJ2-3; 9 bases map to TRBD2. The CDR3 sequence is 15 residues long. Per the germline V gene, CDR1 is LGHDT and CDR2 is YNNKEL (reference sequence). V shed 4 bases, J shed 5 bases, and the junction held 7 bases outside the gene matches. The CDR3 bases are TGTGCCAGCAGCCCCGAGGGACTAGCTGGAGATACGCAGTATTTT. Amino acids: CASSPEGLAGDTQYF.

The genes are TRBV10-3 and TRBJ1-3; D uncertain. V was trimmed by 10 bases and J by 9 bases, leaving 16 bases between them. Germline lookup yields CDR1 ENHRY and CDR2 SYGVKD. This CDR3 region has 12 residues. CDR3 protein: CATSPSGGTIYF. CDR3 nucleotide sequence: TGTGCCACTAGCCCGTCGGGAGGCACCATATATTTT.

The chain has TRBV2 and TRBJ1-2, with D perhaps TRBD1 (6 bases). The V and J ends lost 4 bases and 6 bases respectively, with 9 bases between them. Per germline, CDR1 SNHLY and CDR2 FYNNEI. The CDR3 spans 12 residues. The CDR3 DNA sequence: TGTGCCAGCAGTGGGACAGCTCATGGCTACACCTTC. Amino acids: CASSGTAHGYTF. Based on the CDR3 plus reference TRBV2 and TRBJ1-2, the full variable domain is EPEVTQTPSHQVTQMGQEVILRCVPISNHLYFYWYRQILGQKVEFLVSFYNNEISEKSEIFDDQFSVERPDGSNFTLKIRSTKLEDSAMYFCASSGTAHGYTFGSGTRLTVV.

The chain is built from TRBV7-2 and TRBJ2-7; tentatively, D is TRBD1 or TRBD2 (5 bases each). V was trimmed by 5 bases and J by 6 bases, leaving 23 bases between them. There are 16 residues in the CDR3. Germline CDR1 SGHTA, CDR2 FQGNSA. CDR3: CASSRRWDLRPGEQYF. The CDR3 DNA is TGTGCCAGCAGCCGCAGATGGGACCTCCGCCCAGGCGAGCAGTACTTC.

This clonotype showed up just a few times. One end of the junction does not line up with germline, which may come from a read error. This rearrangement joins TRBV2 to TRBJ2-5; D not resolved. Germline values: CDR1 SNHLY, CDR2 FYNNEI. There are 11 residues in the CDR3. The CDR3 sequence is CTSSVKETQYF. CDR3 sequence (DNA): TGTACCAGCAGTGTCAAAGAGACCCAGTACTTC.

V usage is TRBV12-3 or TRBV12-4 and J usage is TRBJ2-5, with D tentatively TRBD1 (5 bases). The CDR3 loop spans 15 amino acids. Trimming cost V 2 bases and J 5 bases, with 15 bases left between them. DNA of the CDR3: TGTGCCAGCAGTTTACAGGGCCGTGTGGGGGAGACCCAGTACTTC. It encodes CASSLQGRVGETQYF.

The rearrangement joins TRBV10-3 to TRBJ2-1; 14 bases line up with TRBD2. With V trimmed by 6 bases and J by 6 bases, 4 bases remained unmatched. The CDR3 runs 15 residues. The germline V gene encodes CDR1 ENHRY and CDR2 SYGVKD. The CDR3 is CAIRGLAGAVNEQFF. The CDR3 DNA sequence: TGTGCCATCAGGGGACTAGCGGGAGCTGTCAATGAGCAGTTCTTC.